Sequencing of this T cell receptor (beta chain) was carried out in a study of blood T cells in healthy people across ages. Study-level results: Naive T cell percentage showed a strong correlation with TCR beta diversity. A roughly linear age-dependent decrease characterized TCR beta diversity per million T cells.

Germline V gene sequence: CDR1 MNHEY, CDR2 SVGAGI. The V and J ends lost 6 bases and 2 bases respectively, with 15 bases between them. The CDR3 length is 15 residues. Turning to this clonotype: What it binds is unknown.

Sample-barcoded 5' priming and a J-beta primer mix drove a second PCR of about 6 to 12 cycles. MiXCR, run by TCRdb on the 5' RACE reads, gives a single entry per CDR3 protein. Of hundreds of thousands of distinct CDR3 sequences listed, around 32% are singletons. The source is a woman older than 75 in good health. Sequenced material: blood. This sequence joins TRBV6-5 and TRBJ2-3; D is unresolved. DNA for the CDR3: TGTGCCAGCAGCCAGCTTATCGGACCCACAGATACGCAGTATTTT. Its translation is CASSQLIGPTDTQYF.